Below, one TCR beta chain is given with its context. There is no known antigen for this receptor. Qualities for individual bases were not recorded, and no much larger clone is one base off. The record originates from a study of T cell repertoires in cytomegalovirus infection (dated 2019 in TCRdb). Regarding the complete study: Peptide stimulations targeted recently identified HLA-C-restricted CMV epitopes, whose presentation resists viral immunomodulation, together with well-studied HLA-B-restricted epitopes. Donor HLA type was relevant to the analysis, because carriage of CMV infection together with the matching HLA type was indicated by public TCR beta signatures.

This specimen's treatment or condition label, per the study, means: in vitro stimulation with specific CMV peptide epitopes to enrich CMV-specific T cells. The CDR3 has 16 amino acids, counting the end cysteine and phenylalanine. CDR3 DNA is the only sequence kept; it has 48 bases, read in frame from the first base. V loses 4 bases, J loses 2 bases, and the germline ends lie 15 bases apart. Sequences ENHRY (CDR1) and SYGVKD (CDR2) are obtained from the germline V gene. The study at large found these results: The ex vivo response was dominated by HLA-C-restricted CMV-specific TCR beta clonotypes, which also provided the single most frequent clonotype in two of eight donors. Carriers of CMV infection plus the relevant HLA type were discriminated by the cumulative frequency of public TCR beta family members in the study cohort and in an independent roughly 340-donor cohort.

Reads for this sample came from an Illumina HiSeq 1500. TCRdb reworked the public reads: Q25 trimming with fastp, MiXCR clone assembly, productive beta chains retained. Rows with a matching CDR3 protein are joined into one entry that keeps the most common DNA and genes. Here the sample has about 900,000 distinct CDR3 sequences; approximately 30% occur a single time. The ten largest clones represent around 15% of the sample. The TCR sequence derives from a human donor in good health (CMV status not recorded). Some clones in this sample may be carry-over from other donors' samples. The source was cultured CD8+ T cells from PBMCs, collected from culture after CMV antigen stimulation. The chain uses TRBV10-3 and TRBJ2-1, with the D gene uncertain. This receptor has the CDR3 CAISGGSQIPYNEQFF. The sequence in DNA is TGTGCCATCAGTGGGGGTAGCCAAATCCCCTACAATGAGCAGTTCTTC.